The rows below give T cell receptor beta chains drawn from one sample of a study of blood T cell repertoires in COVID-19. Assay: immunoSEQ multiplex PCR; the TCRdb copy retains only in-frame clones and omits some. Of 55,000 to 65,000 clones in the sample, around 75% were seen once. The specimen was peripheral blood. The receptor source for this set is a human donor in a cohort sampled during active COVID-19. Each CDR3 is given with its conserved first and last residue. D genes are given only for firm matches. Clone size is given for some rows only: seen once, a few or many times, or a class if the clone is expanded.

abundance,j_gene,v_gene,d_gene,CDR3aa,CDR3nt
few,TRBJ2-7,TRBV5-5,TRBD2,CASSFGLADRSYEQYF,TGTGCCAGCAGCTTCGGACTAGCCGATCGATCCTACGAGCAGTACTTC
-,TRBJ1-2,TRBV6-6,-,CASSLREGANYGYTF,TGTGCCAGCAGCCTCAGGGAAGGGGCTAACTATGGCTACACCTTC
-,TRBJ1-2,TRBV11-3,-,CASSREEGSYGYTF,TGTGCCAGCAGCCGTGAGGAAGGAAGCTATGGCTACACCTTC
few,TRBJ1-2,TRBV2,TRBD1,CASNPRGIDGYTF,TGTGCCAGCAATCCCAGGGGGATCGATGGCTACACCTTC
-,TRBJ1-1,TRBV11-3,-,CASSLGGGMNTEAFF,TGTGCCAGCAGCTTAGGCGGGGGGATGAACACTGAAGCTTTCTTT
-,TRBJ2-7,TRBV28,-,CASSSGPGGSTF,TGTGCCAGCAGCTCCGGGCCGGGGGGCAGTACCTTC
-,TRBJ2-1,TRBV11-2,-,CASSLRGPSLGSYNEQFF,TGTGCCAGCAGCTTAAGGGGTCCTTCCTTGGGCTCCTACAATGAGCAGTTCTTC
few,TRBJ2-2,TRBV4-3,TRBD2,CASSHGLVETTGELFF,TGCGCCAGCAGCCACGGACTAGTTGAGACCACCGGGGAGCTGTTTTTT
-,TRBJ1-5,TRBV3-1/TRBV3-2,TRBD1,CASSQGQAGPQHF,TGTGCCAGCAGTCAGGGACAGGCTGGCCCCCAGCATTTT
-,TRBJ1-6,TRBV5-6,-,CASSLQGWGNSPLHF,TGTGCCAGCAGTTTGCAGGGGTGGGGGAATTCACCCCTCCACTTT
-,TRBJ2-2,TRBV18,-,CASSPQWKGPGGELFF,TGTGCCAGCTCACCACAGTGGAAGGGGCCGGGCGGGGAGCTGTTTTTT
-,TRBJ1-5,TRBV6-5,-,CASRTNSNQPQHF,TGTGCCAGCAGAACAAATAGCAATCAGCCCCAGCATTTT
-,TRBJ2-2,TRBV18,TRBD1,CASSSGTGGEWYTGELFF,TGTGCCAGCTCATCCGGGACAGGGGGCGAGTGGTACACCGGGGAGCTGTTTTTT
-,TRBJ1-5,TRBV5-5,-,CASSSDGLNQPQHF,TGTGCCAGCAGCAGCGACGGCCTCAATCAGCCCCAGCATTTT
-,TRBJ2-2,TRBV7-3,TRBD2,CASSTGLAGTGELFF,TGTGCCAGCAGCACCGGACTAGCGGGCACCGGGGAGCTGTTTTTT
few,TRBJ2-7,TRBV10-3,-,CAISVSLETYEQYF,TGTGCCATCAGTGTTTCACTGGAGACCTACGAGCAGTACTTC
-,TRBJ2-2,TRBV23-1,TRBD1,CASSQGQDNTGELFF,TGCGCCAGCAGTCAGGGACAGGACAACACCGGGGAGCTGTTTTTT
-,TRBJ1-6,TRBV11-3,-,CASSAIRGSPLHF,TGTGCCAGCAGCGCAATCAGGGGTTCACCCCTCCACTTT
-,TRBJ2-2,TRBV7-2,-,CASSRRPPGTLDTGELFF,TGTGCCAGCAGTCGAAGGCCCCCCGGGACACTTGACACCGGGGAGCTGTTTTTT
-,TRBJ2-7,TRBV28,TRBD1,CASRDSRTYEQYF,TGTGCCAGCCGGGACAGCAGAACCTACGAGCAGTACTTC
-,TRBJ2-1,TRBV30,-,CAWTPGLPYNEQFF,TGTGCCTGGACTCCGGGACTCCCTTACAATGAGCAGTTCTTC
-,TRBJ2-7,TRBV3-1/TRBV3-2,-,CASSRGDEQYF,TGTGCCAGCAGCCGTGGAGACGAGCAGTACTTC
-,TRBJ2-5,TRBV5-1,-,CASSSPLGLQETQYF,TGCGCCAGCAGCTCCCCCCTAGGCTTACAAGAGACCCAGTACTTC
-,TRBJ2-1,TRBV5-4,-,CASSLEGVNEQFF,TGTGCCAGCAGCCTCGAAGGAGTCAATGAGCAGTTCTTC
-,TRBJ2-7,TRBV7-9,-,CASSLRGQVVGYEQYF,TGTGCCAGCAGCTTACGTGGCCAGGTGGTGGGCTACGAGCAGTACTTC
-,TRBJ2-3,TRBV11-3,TRBD1,CASSLGDSLADTQYF,TGTGCCAGCAGCTTAGGGGACAGTCTGGCGGATACGCAGTATTTT
-,TRBJ1-2,TRBV28,-,CATGGGYYGYTF,TGTGCCACAGGCGGGGGCTACTATGGCTACACCTTC
few,TRBJ1-2,TRBV30,-,CAWSRSYGYTF,TGTGCCTGGAGTCGTTCCTATGGCTACACCTTC
-,TRBJ2-3,TRBV7-2,TRBD2,CASSLWASGGAQDTQYF,TGTGCCAGCAGCTTATGGGCTAGCGGGGGGGCCCAAGATACGCAGTATTTT
-,TRBJ2-7,TRBV7-8,-,CASSLLGPTYEQYF,TGTGCCAGCAGCCTTTTGGGGCCAACCTACGAGCAGTACTTC
-,TRBJ2-1,TRBV4-2,TRBD2,CASSQGGGGPYNEQFF,TGTGCCAGCAGCCAGGGCGGGGGGGGACCCTACAATGAGCAGTTCTTC
few,TRBJ1-4,TRBV5-4,-,CASPGGRVWEKLFF,TGTGCCAGCCCTGGGGGGAGGGTTTGGGAAAAACTGTTTTTT
once,TRBJ2-1,TRBV7-2,TRBD2,CASSLSASGPPYNEQFF,TGTGCCAGCAGCTTATCGGCTAGCGGGCCACCCTACAATGAGCAGTTCTTC
-,TRBJ1-4,TRBV2,TRBD1,CASSYTGTANEKLFF,TGTGCCAGCAGTTATACCGGGACAGCAAATGAAAAACTGTTTTTT
-,TRBJ2-1,TRBV3-1/TRBV3-2,TRBD1,CASSQAPGQYNEQFF,TGTGCCAGCAGCCAAGCCCCGGGACAGTACAATGAGCAGTTCTTC
-,TRBJ1-5,TRBV28,-,CASSLLTGSSNQPQHF,TGTGCCAGCAGTTTATTAACAGGGTCTAGCAATCAGCCCCAGCATTTT
few,TRBJ2-2,TRBV6-5,TRBD1,CASRRQGLTGELFF,TGTGCCAGCAGACGACAGGGTCTGACCGGGGAGCTGTTTTTT
-,TRBJ1-4,TRBV4-3,TRBD1,CASSQGYRDRSEKLFF,TGCGCCAGCAGCCAAGGATATCGGGACAGGAGTGAAAAACTGTTTTTT
once,TRBJ2-3,TRBV7-2,TRBD2,CASSLSSGFTDTQYF,TGTGCCAGCAGCTTATCTAGCGGGTTCACAGATACGCAGTATTTT
-,TRBJ2-1,TRBV18,-,CASSPPGQAEGEQFF,TGTGCCAGCTCACCCCCCGGGCAGGCGGAGGGTGAGCAGTTCTTC
-,TRBJ2-1,TRBV29-1,-,CSVARGPEQFF,TGCAGCGTTGCTAGAGGGCCCGAGCAGTTCTTC
few,TRBJ2-7,TRBV6-2/TRBV6-3,-,CASSPAYEQYF,TGTGCCAGCAGTCCAGCCTACGAGCAGTACTTC
-,TRBJ1-2,TRBV7-3,TRBD1,CASSKDRGANYGYTF,TGTGCCAGCAGCAAAGACAGGGGAGCTAACTATGGCTACACCTTC
-,TRBJ2-3,TRBV2,TRBD2,CASRGLALSDTQYF,TGTGCCAGCAGGGGACTAGCCCTATCAGATACGCAGTATTTT
-,TRBJ1-2,TRBV2,-,CASSDFYRTAPGRGNYGYTF,TGTGCCAGCAGTGATTTTTACCGGACAGCCCCGGGAAGGGGAAACTATGGCTACACCTTC
-,TRBJ2-1,TRBV5-4,-,CASSPGTQRSNEQFF,TGTGCCAGCAGCCCCGGCACCCAGCGGTCCAATGAGCAGTTCTTC
-,TRBJ1-2,TRBV7-6,-,CASSPTRGSNYGYTF,TGTGCCAGCAGCCCGACACGAGGGTCTAACTATGGCTACACCTTC
once,TRBJ2-1,TRBV12-3/TRBV12-4,-,CASSLRDSLEQFF,TGTGCCAGCAGTTTGCGGGACTCTCTTGAGCAGTTCTTC
-,TRBJ2-1,TRBV19,TRBD2,CASRRTSGLNEQFF,TGTGCCAGTAGACGGACTAGCGGGTTGAATGAGCAGTTCTTC
few,TRBJ1-1,TRBV12-3/TRBV12-4,-,CASSQGGYAEAFF,TGTGCCAGCAGTCAGGGTGGGTATGCTGAAGCTTTCTTT
few,TRBJ2-3,TRBV29-1,TRBD1,CSGRTGVDTQYF,TGCAGCGGGCGTACAGGGGTAGATACGCAGTATTTT
-,TRBJ2-3,TRBV4-3,TRBD2,CASSQETSGGTSTDTQYF,TGCGCCAGCAGCCAAGAAACTAGCGGGGGGACTAGCACAGATACGCAGTATTTT